This paragraph reports one T cell receptor beta chain. Its target antigen remains unknown. No base quality information exists; no much larger clone differs at one position. Sample time point, as interpreted from the label and publication: baseline before first vaccination. Vaccinee samples came from UK trials COV001 and COV002, including a single-blind randomized controlled phase 2/3 trial of AZD1222 (ChAdOx1 nCoV-19) in healthy adults. Trial participant PBMC samples were collected at day 0 and day 28 after the second dose for TCRbeta chain sequencing. The data were obtained in a study of T cell responses to AZD1222 COVID-19 vaccine listed by TCRdb under 2021. As for the study more broadly: AZD1222 recipients with second doses at about 4 weeks or about 12 weeks were pooled, because spike-specific TCR depth and breadth did not differ between schedules. A total of 233 trial participants underwent TCR sequencing, of whom some 210 received two doses of AZD1222 and some 25 received two doses of the MenACWY control vaccine. Trial participants were enrolled into age subgroups of 18-55, 56-69 and 70-plus years, which contained 148, 28 and 57 TCR-sequenced participants, respectively. Overall study results and their limits: Participants were mostly white British and included more females than males, and it was suggested by the authors that clonal diversity may have been underestimated. Epitopes outside the regions mutated in the B.1.351 and B.1.1.7 variants were reportedly recognized by nearly half of the unique spike-specific TCRs. The whole spike protein was spanned by vaccine-associated CD4 TCRs, and dominant responses were seen in regions 160-218 and 743-854. Because no samples from the day 14 peak response were available, repertoires could be characterized only after the peak T cell response. In the small 56-69-year group, the increase in depth fell short of significance, most likely because of low power. Conclusions about previously exposed vaccinees are limited, since just 5 or 6 AZD1222 recipients were seropositive for SARS-CoV-2 at baseline. Spike-specific TCR breadth and depth rose significantly after two AZD1222 doses compared with day 0 and with MenACWY recipients.

The CDR3 regions of human TCRbeta chains were analyzed by immunosequencing. The authors processed their data as follows. TCRs in the repertoires were compared against a reference library of SARS-CoV-2-specific TCRs that had been generated with the MIRA antigen-specificity platform. Breadth was defined as the fraction of unique TCRs that were SARS-CoV-2-associated, and depth was defined as the fraction of total T cells that were SARS-CoV-2-associated. Each spike-specific TCR was assigned to its reactive spike region and to a CD4 or CD8 class using the MIRA data. Log10-transformed breadth and depth values were compared by one-way ANOVA with Sidak's multiple comparisons tests. This immuneACCESS table, as held by TCRdb, lists in-frame sequences with V and J called but not all clones. Of the missing ones, under half trace to an unresolved V gene in checked studies; the others have no known cause. Clonal size and the V and J genes are those of that table, whereas D and trimming came from the DNA. The sample contains 100,000 or so clones, approximately 88% of them found a single time. Approximately 16% of the sample comes from the top ten.

CDR3 length: 13 amino acids, cysteine to phenylalanine. This entry keeps only the CDR3 DNA: 39 bases, framed from base 1. According to the germline V gene, CDR1 reads SGHNT and CDR2 reads YENEEA. The trim is 1 base for V and 7 bases for J, with a gap of 7 bases between the germline ends. The sequence was collected from an adult in good health. In this chain, TRBV11-3 is recombined with TRBJ1-4; the D gene lacks a confident call. The sequencing used peripheral blood, collected on day 0 of AZD1222 vaccination. The CDR3 corresponds to CASSLGEGEKLFF. The nucleotide sequence reads TGTGCCAGCAGCTTAGGCGAGGGTGAAAAACTGTTTTTT.